This TCR beta chain was sequenced during a study of glioma-infiltrating T cells after dendritic cell vaccination. The trim removed 7 bases at V and 5 bases at J, leaving 8 bases unmatched. Germline CDR1 reads GTSNPN; CDR2 reads SVGIG (reference sequence). This CDR3 region has 15 residues. The primer mix had 60 V beta and 13 J beta primers. TCRdb's copy holds only in-frame clones and misses some; the assay was immunoSEQ multiplex PCR. This sample has roughly 41,000 clones, with approximately 82% found just once. Specimen: blood, collected before dendritic cell vaccination. The chain links TRBV30 to TRBJ2-5; 15 bases are a match to TRBD2. This TCR was recovered from a human donor with glioblastoma. The CDR3 nucleotides read TGTGCCTTCGCACGGACTAGCGGGGGGGCGGAGACCCAGTACTTC. It yields the protein CAFARTSGGAETQYF.